The 29 T cell receptor beta chains given below trace back to one sample, sequenced in a study of beta chain features in type 1 diabetes. The sequenced template was cDNA made from the entire isolated RNA. Clones were read by immunoSEQ multiplex PCR, and TCRdb kept only the in-frame ones, dropping some. Seen here are under 300,000 clones, about 26% observed once, and the top ten hold under 5%. The sample consisted of central memory CD4+ T cells from blood. Receptor source: a young man in good health.

In this sample, this clone turned up a few times. CDR3 loop: CASSYAPRGDTEAFF. The CDR3 region has the DNA TGTGCCAGCAGTTACGCCCCACGGGGCGACACTGAAGCTTTCTTT. The chain joins TRBV6-5 to TRBJ1-1; D possibly corresponds to TRBD1 (5 bases). Germline V gives CDR1 MNHEY, CDR2 SVGAGI. The CDR3 length is 15 residues. V lost 2 bases, J lost 3 bases, and 13 bases lay in between.

This clone has ten or more counts. The chain links TRBV7-2 to TRBJ1-2; no clear D gene. V lost 4 bases, J lost 5 bases, and 14 bases lay in between. CDR3 size: 14 residues. Germline V gene lookup returns CDR1 SGHTA and CDR2 FQGNSA. CDR3 protein: CASSSRNSGYGYTF. Here the CDR3 DNA reads TGTGCCAGCAGCTCCCGAAACTCGGGGTATGGCTACACCTTC. The whole variable domain, remainder taken from reference TRBV7-2 and TRBJ1-2, is GAGVSQSPSNKVTEKGKDVELRCDPISGHTALYWYRQSLGQGLEFLIYFQGNSAPDKSGLPSDRFSAERTGGSVSTLTIQRTQQEDSAVYLCASSSRNSGYGYTFGSGTRLTVV.

A few counts support this clone. This chain connects TRBV29-1 to TRBJ2-7; unclear D gene. Germline assignment: CDR1 SQVTM and CDR2 ANQGSEA. Trimming left V 5 bases short and J 0 bases short, with 8 bases between. The CDR3 is 12 residues long. CDR3 amino acids: CSVQISSYEQYF. The CDR3 DNA is TGCAGCGTTCAGATCAGCTCCTACGAGCAGTACTTC.

The J gene is TRBJ2-7, the V gene TRBV11-2, with 7 bases matching TRBD1. CDR1 is SGHAT, CDR2 FQNNGV, per germline. This CDR3 is 14 amino acids long. V gave up 5 bases and J gave up 6 bases; unmatched junction bases: 10. The CDR3 region is CASSRRRGGPEQYF. The CDR3 DNA sequence: TGTGCCAGCAGCCGTCGTAGAGGGGGCCCCGAGCAGTACTTC. The whole variable domain, filled in from reference TRBV11-2 and TRBJ2-7, reads EAGVAQSPRYKIIEKRQSVAFWCNPISGHATLYWYQQILGQGPKLLIQFQNNGVVDDSQLPKDRFSAERLKGVDSTLKIQPAKLEDSAVYLCASSRRRGGPEQYFGPGTRLTVT.

J is TRBJ2-7 and V is TRBV5-4; the match to TRBD2 covers 10 bases. V was clipped by 4 bases and J by 2 bases; unmatched bases: 6. CDR1 and CDR2 (germline): SGHNT, YYREEE (reference sequence). CDR3 size: 15 residues. The CDR3 coding sequence is TGTGCCAGCAGCCGCGGACTAGCGGATACCTACGAGCAGTACTTC. Protein: CASSRGLADTYEQYF.

The sample holds a few counts of this clone. The chain combines TRBV6-5 with TRBJ2-1; D perhaps matches TRBD2 (6 bases). Deletions cut 6 bases from V and 8 bases from J, with 11 bases between. Germline V CDR1 and CDR2: MNHEY, SVGAGI. This CDR3 spans 12 amino acids. CDR3 sequence: CASSRLGDEQFF. CDR3 DNA: TGTGCCAGCAGCCGACTAGGCGATGAGCAGTTCTTC.

The gene calls are TRBV5-4 and TRBJ2-3, with D unresolved. The CDR3 runs to 13 residues. V was trimmed by 10 bases and J by 4 bases, leaving 16 bases between them. Per the germline V gene, CDR1 is SGHNT and CDR2 is YYREEE (reference sequence). The CDR3 DNA is TGTGCCTCGAGCTTAAAAGCGTCAGATACGCAGTATTTT. Protein product: CASSLKASDTQYF. The full variable domain, in which reference TRBV5-4 and TRBJ2-3 provide the parts outside the CDR3, is ETGVTQSPTHLIKTRGQQVTLRCSSQSGHNTVSWYQQALGQGPQFIFQYYREEENGRGNFPPRFSGLQFPNYSSELNVNALELDDSALYLCASSLKASDTQYFGPGTRLTVL.

In its sample, this clone was seen a few times. The rearrangement uses TRBV18 and TRBJ2-1; the match to TRBD1 covers 9 bases. Germline CDR1 KGHSH, CDR2 LQKENI. The CDR3 loop spans 11 amino acids. V shed 6 bases, J shed 14 bases, and the junction held 5 bases outside the gene matches. DNA for the CDR3: TGTGCCAGCTCGCTGGGACAGGGAAAGTTCTTC. Its translation: CASSLGQGKFF. The variable domain in full, with the rest retrieved from reference TRBV18 and TRBJ2-1, is NAGVMQNPRHLVRRRGQEARLRCSPMKGHSHVYWYRQLPEEGLKFMVYLQKENIIDESGMPKERFSAEFPKEGPSILRIQQVVRGDSAAYFCASSLGQGKFFGPGTRLTVL.

This clone was detected only a few times. CDR3 loop: CAWSVRRDTEAFF. The CDR3 DNA reads as TGTGCCTGGAGTGTACGAAGGGACACTGAAGCTTTCTTT. The rearrangement uses TRBV30 and TRBJ1-1; no clear D. The CDR3 length is 13 residues. CDR1 is GTSNPN and CDR2 is SVGIG in the germline V gene (reference sequence). The V and J ends lost 0 bases and 3 bases respectively, with 8 bases between them.

This clone was observed a few times. V is TRBV7-2 and J is TRBJ2-3; a possible D gene is TRBD2 (6 bases). The CDR3 loop spans 15 amino acids. Per germline, CDR1 SGHTA and CDR2 FQGNSA. The V end lost 5 bases, the J end lost 1 base, and 13 bases lay between the germline ends. The CDR3 here is CASSALGGGTDTQYF. DNA for the CDR3: TGTGCCAGCAGCGCTCTGGGCGGGGGCACAGATACGCAGTATTTT.

This clone appeared a few times. V is TRBV6-5 and J is TRBJ2-7; no firm D call. Germline V lookup: CDR1 MNHEY, CDR2 SVGAGI. The CDR3 totals 13 residues. Trimming left V 6 bases short and J 2 bases short, with 11 bases between. CDR3 bases: TGTGCCAGCAGAGCAACCGCAACCTACGAGCAGTACTTC. Protein product: CASRATATYEQYF.

V is TRBV2 and J is TRBJ1-2, with D possibly matching TRBD1 (5 bases). The CDR3 covers 11 residues. Germline CDR1 SNHLY, CDR2 FYNNEI. V was shortened by 6 bases and J by 6 bases, with 8 bases between the two germline ends. This chain's CDR3 is CASSPQDGYTF. The DNA for the CDR3 is TGTGCCAGCAGCCCACAGGATGGCTACACCTTC.

V and J are TRBV29-1 and TRBJ1-1; D is unresolved. This CDR3 has 13 amino acids. Trimming pared 6 bases from V and 3 bases from J, leaving 14 bases between. CDR1 and CDR2 from the germline V gene are SQVTM and ANQGSEA. The CDR3 protein is CSVAARSDTEAFF. CDR3 nucleotides: TGCAGCGTCGCCGCCAGGTCAGACACTGAAGCTTTCTTT.

This clone was seen a few times. The chain recombines TRBV7-2 with TRBJ1-3; no definite D call. Germline assignment: CDR1 SGHTA and CDR2 FQGNSA. The CDR3 loop spans 13 amino acids. V lost 5 bases and J lost 4, with 9 bases in between. CDR3 coding DNA: TGTGCCAGCAGCCGGGGTTACGGAAACACCATATATTTT. It is translated as CASSRGYGNTIYF.

This clone was seen a handful of times. The identical CDR3 is also encoded by other nucleotide sequences in the sample. The V gene is TRBV6-5, the J gene TRBJ1-1; possibly TRBD1 for D (6 bases). V was shortened by 2 bases and J by 5 bases, with 12 bases between the two germline ends. CDR3 size: 14 residues. Germline CDR1 and CDR2: MNHEY and SVGAGI. For the CDR3, the DNA is TGTGCCAGCAGTTACCTACAGGGAAATACTGAAGCTTTCTTT. It is translated as CASSYLQGNTEAFF.

Only a few counts were recorded for this clone. The chain joins TRBV11-2 to TRBJ2-1, with D possibly being TRBD2 (6 bases). V was trimmed by 5 bases and J by 7 bases, leaving 18 bases between them. The CDR3 loop spans 15 amino acids. The germline V gene encodes CDR1 SGHAT and CDR2 FQNNGV. The CDR3 region has the DNA TGTGCCAGCAGCGGCGTTCTTTCTGCGGGAAATGAGCAGTTCTTC. It encodes CASSGVLSAGNEQFF.

This chain joins TRBV11-2 and TRBJ2-5; 8 bases agree with TRBD1. This CDR3 is built from 14 residues. Trimming at V came to 8 bases and at J to 1 base, leaving 6 bases not matched to a gene. Germline-derived CDR1 and CDR2 are SGHAT and FQNNGV. In DNA form, the CDR3 reads TGTGCCAGCCACACTACAGGGGGCCAAGAGACCCAGTACTTC. Protein sequence: CASHTTGGQETQYF.

J is TRBJ2-1 and V is TRBV4-1, with 7 bases lining up with TRBD1. The V segment lost 1 base and the J segment 7 bases; nucleotides outside the gene matches: 10. Germline V gives CDR1 MGHRA, CDR2 YSYEKL. This CDR3 comprises 16 residues. Here the CDR3 reads CASSQAALRGPNEQFF. The CDR3 DNA reads as TGCGCCAGCAGCCAAGCTGCCTTAAGGGGGCCGAATGAGCAGTTCTTC.

The rearrangement links TRBV7-8 to TRBJ2-5; the D is unclear. The CDR3 contains 12 residues. CDR1 and CDR2 from the germline V gene are SGHVS and FQNEAQ. Between the trimmed V and J ends, which lost 5 bases and 5 bases, there was a span of 9 bases. The CDR3 protein is CASSRVSETQYF. CDR3 DNA sequence: TGTGCCAGCAGCCGGGTATCGGAGACCCAGTACTTC.

This clone occurred a few times. A much larger clone lies a single base off, so this may be a read error. At the DNA level, this CDR3 is encoded by other sequences in the same sample as well. This rearrangement joins TRBV9 to TRBJ2-3; D ambiguous. The CDR3 length is 11 residues. Germline CDR1 is SGDLS and CDR2 is YYNGEE. Trimming took 0 bases from V and 6 from J, leaving 2 bases between them. This CDR3 reads CASSVEDTQYF. The CDR3 bases are TGTGCCAGCAGCGTAGAGGATACGCAGTATTTT.

V is TRBV7-2 and J is TRBJ2-3; D might be TRBD2 (6 bases). CDR3 length equals 16 residues. Trimming removed 1 base from V and 0 bases from J, with 11 bases in between. CDR1 is SGHTA, CDR2 FQGNSA, per germline. CDR3 region: CASSLGLDFSTDTQYF. The DNA of the CDR3 is TGTGCCAGCAGCTTAGGACTAGATTTTAGCACAGATACGCAGTATTTT.

This clone was counted a few times. The chain combines TRBV29-1 with TRBJ2-7; no clear D. This CDR3 is 11 amino acids long. V was shortened by 6 bases and J by 2 bases, with 8 bases between the two germline ends. Germline V gives CDR1 SQVTM, CDR2 ANQGSEA. CDR3 protein: CSVAPTYEQYF. CDR3 nucleotides: TGCAGCGTGGCACCAACCTACGAGCAGTACTTC.

This clone was detected a few times. The rearrangement joins TRBV30 to TRBJ1-3, with no clear D. Germline CDR1 GTSNPN, CDR2 SVGIG (reference sequence). Trimming left V 5 bases short and J 0 bases short, with 5 bases between. The CDR3 is 12 residues long. CDR3 loop: CAWDGSGNTIYF. CDR3 DNA: TGTGCCTGGGACGGCTCTGGAAACACCATATATTTT.

The rearrangement uses TRBV7-2 and TRBJ2-5, with 8 bases fitting TRBD2. The V gene's germline CDR1 is SGHTA and CDR2 FQGNSA. CDR3 length: 14 amino acids. V shed 6 bases and J 1 base; nucleotides not matched to a gene: 4. The CDR3 region has the DNA TGTGCCAGCAGGGCGGGGGGCCTCCAAGAGACCCAGTACTTC. Its translation is CASRAGGLQETQYF.

The chain links TRBV7-8 to TRBJ2-3, with D possibly matching TRBD1 (6 bases). The germline V gene has CDR1 SGHVS and CDR2 FQNEAQ. Trimming took 6 bases from V and 4 from J, leaving 11 bases between them. The CDR3 extends over 13 amino acids. As DNA, the CDR3 is TGTGCCAGCAGTGTGAACAGGGCAGATACGCAGTATTTT. Translation: CASSVNRADTQYF.

This chain links TRBV15 with TRBJ2-1; 8 bases align to TRBD2. Germline assignment: CDR1 LNHNV and CDR2 YYDKDF (reference sequence). The junction had 3 bases not matched to a gene; V was cut back by 5 bases and J by 3 bases. The CDR3 covers 14 residues. CDR3 sequence: CATSWAGGYNEQFF. In DNA form, the CDR3 reads TGTGCCACCAGCTGGGCGGGGGGCTACAATGAGCAGTTCTTC. Full variable domain (rest looked up from reference TRBV15 and TRBJ2-1): DAMVIQNPRYQVTQFGKPVTLSCSQTLNHNVMYWYQQKSSQAPKLLFHYYDKDFNNEADTPDNFQSRRPNTSFCFLDIRSPGLGDTAMYLCATSWAGGYNEQFFGPGTRLTVL.

V usage is TRBV6-6 and J usage is TRBJ2-7, with D uncertain. This CDR3 is built from 13 residues. Germline lookup yields CDR1 MNHNY and CDR2 SVGAGI (reference sequence). Trimming shortened V by 5 bases and J by 0 bases, and 8 bases separated the two germline ends. The CDR3 bases are TGTGCCAGCAGTCCTAGGGACTCCTACGAGCAGTACTTC. Translating gives CASSPRDSYEQYF.

This clone was seen only a few times. J is TRBJ2-5 and V is TRBV6-6, with 7 bases fitting TRBD1. Germline CDR1 reads MNHNY; CDR2 reads SVGAGI (reference sequence). The length of the CDR3 is 14 residues. Trimming removed 5 bases from V and 0 bases from J; junction bases left unmatched: 3. The CDR3 DNA is TGTGCCAGCAGTCGCGACAGGGACCAAGAGACCCAGTACTTC. Its translation is CASSRDRDQETQYF.

The chain has TRBV5-1 and TRBJ2-1, with a tentative D call TRBD2 (6 bases). V lost 4 bases and J 7 bases, leaving 15 bases between the germline ends. This CDR3 spans 14 amino acids. Germline V CDR1 and CDR2: SGHRS, YFSETQ. CDR3 region: CASSPKGLRNEQFF. DNA for the CDR3: TGCGCCAGCAGCCCCAAGGGACTGCGGAATGAGCAGTTCTTC.